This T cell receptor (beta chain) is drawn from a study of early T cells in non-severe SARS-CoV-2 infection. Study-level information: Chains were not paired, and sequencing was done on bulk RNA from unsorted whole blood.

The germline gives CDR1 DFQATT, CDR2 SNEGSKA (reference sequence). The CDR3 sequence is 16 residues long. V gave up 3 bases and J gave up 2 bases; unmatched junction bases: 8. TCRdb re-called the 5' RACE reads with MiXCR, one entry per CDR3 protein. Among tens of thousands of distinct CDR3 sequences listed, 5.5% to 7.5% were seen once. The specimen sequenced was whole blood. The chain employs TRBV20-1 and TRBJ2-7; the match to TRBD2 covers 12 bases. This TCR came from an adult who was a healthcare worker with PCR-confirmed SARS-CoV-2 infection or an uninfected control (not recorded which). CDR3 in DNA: TGCAGTGCTAGTAGGATGACTAGCGGGGGCCCCTACGAGCAGTACTTC. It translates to CSASRMTSGGPYEQYF.